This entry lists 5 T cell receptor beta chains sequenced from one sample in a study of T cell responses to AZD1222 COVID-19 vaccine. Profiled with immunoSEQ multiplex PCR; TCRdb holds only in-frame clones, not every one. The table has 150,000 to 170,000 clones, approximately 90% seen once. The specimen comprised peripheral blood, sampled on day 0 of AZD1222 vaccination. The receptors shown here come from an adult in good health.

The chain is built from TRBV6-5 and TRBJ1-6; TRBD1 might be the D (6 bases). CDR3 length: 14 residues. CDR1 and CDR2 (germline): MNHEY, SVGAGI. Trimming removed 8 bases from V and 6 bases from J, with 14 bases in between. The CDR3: CASGWGGGNSPLHF. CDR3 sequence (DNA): TGTGCCAGCGGATGGGGAGGGGGTAATTCACCCCTCCACTTT.

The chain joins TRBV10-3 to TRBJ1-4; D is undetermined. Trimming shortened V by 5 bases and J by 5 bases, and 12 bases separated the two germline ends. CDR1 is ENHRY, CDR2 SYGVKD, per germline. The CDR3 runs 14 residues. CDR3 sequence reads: CAISRAPENEKLFF. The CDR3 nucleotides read TGTGCCATCAGTAGGGCACCTGAAAATGAAAAACTGTTTTTT.

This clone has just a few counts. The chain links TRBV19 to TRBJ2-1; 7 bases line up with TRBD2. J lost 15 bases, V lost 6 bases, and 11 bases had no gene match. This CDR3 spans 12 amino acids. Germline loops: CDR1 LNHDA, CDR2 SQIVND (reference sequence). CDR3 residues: CASSRWLGGWFF. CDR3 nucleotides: TGTGCCAGTAGCCGGTGGCTGGGAGGGTGGTTCTTC.

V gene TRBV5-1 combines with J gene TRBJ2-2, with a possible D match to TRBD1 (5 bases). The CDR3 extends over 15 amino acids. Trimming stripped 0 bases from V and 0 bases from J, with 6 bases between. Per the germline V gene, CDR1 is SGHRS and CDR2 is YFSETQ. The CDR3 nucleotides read TGCGCCAGCAGCTTGGAGGGGACGAACACCGGGGAGCTGTTTTTT. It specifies CASSLEGTNTGELFF.

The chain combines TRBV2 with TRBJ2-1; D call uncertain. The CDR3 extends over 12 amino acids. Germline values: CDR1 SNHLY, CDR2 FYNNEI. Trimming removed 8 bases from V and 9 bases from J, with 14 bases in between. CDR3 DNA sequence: TGTGCCAGCCAGGCAGTCGGCCTTGAGCAGTTCTTC. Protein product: CASQAVGLEQFF.